This T cell receptor (beta chain) stems from a study of cytomegalovirus exposure and HLA in healthy donors. The PCR had 60 Vbeta and 13 Jbeta primers. The protocol was immunoSEQ multiplex PCR, while the TCRdb copy is restricted to in-frame clones and leaves out a portion. The table counts 55,000 to 75,000 clones; approximately 4.3% lies in the top ten. The germline V gene has CDR1 MNHEY and CDR2 SVGAGI. Losses at the gene ends were 5 bases for V and 5 bases for J; bases not matched to a gene: 9. The CDR3 totals 14 residues. Sample: PBMCs. The clonotype was recovered from a male donor in good health and CMV-seronegative. The chain recombines TRBV6-5 with TRBJ2-7, with TRBD1 matching over 7 bases. CDR3 sequence: CASSIDRVGDEQYF. The CDR3 DNA reads as TGTGCCAGCAGTATTGACAGGGTCGGCGACGAGCAGTACTTC.